This is a list of T cell receptor beta chains from one sample in a study of T-cell memory formation after mild COVID-19. TCRdb re-analysed the 5' RACE reads in MiXCR, keeping a single row per CDR3 protein. The table shows over 300,000 distinct CDR3 sequences, with 20% to 25% occurring only once. Sequences were obtained from PBMCs or a T cell subset sorted from them (not recorded which). Receptors originate from a man younger than 35 who had mild COVID-19 (a few samples of this study predate the infection). Cell type and time point are not known. Each CDR3 is given without its conserved first and last residue.

v_call	j_call	cdr3_length	cdr3_aa
TRBV20-1	TRBJ1-1	12	SARQGADYTEAF
TRBV4-2	TRBJ2-5	12	ASSQGGPLETQY
TRBV7-9	TRBJ2-3	11	ASSSSRRETQY
TRBV24-1	TRBJ1-5	12	ATSDAGTYQPQH
TRBV7-9	TRBJ1-2	11	ASSLEGGLSYT
TRBV24-1	TRBJ2-6	12	ATQGAAGANVLT
TRBV7-2	TRBJ2-2	11	SEGLVNTGELF
TRBV18	TRBJ2-3	11	ASSENGGPRQY
TRBV19	TRBJ2-2	12	ASSIGALTGELF
TRBV10-3	TRBJ1-1	14	AIRDRGRARNTEAF
TRBV20-1	TRBJ1-6	13	SARGTGGENSPLH
TRBV12-3/TRBV12-4	TRBJ2-1	9	ASTRRDEQF
TRBV20-1	TRBJ1-6	11	SAGDRGGSPLH
TRBV5-6	TRBJ2-1	12	ASSLNSGGNEQF
TRBV12-3/TRBV12-4	TRBJ1-6	12	ASRWSSYNSPLH
TRBV10-3	TRBJ2-7	11	AINRDISYEQY
TRBV4-1	TRBJ2-7	11	ASSPEGGREQY
TRBV5-1	TRBJ2-1	14	ASSREPLSSYNEQF
TRBV20-1	TRBJ2-3	14	SARPGLAWGTDTQY
TRBV9	TRBJ2-3	13	ASSRGDVGTDTQY
TRBV2	TRBJ2-1	13	ASTAPLVGYNEQF
TRBV7-3	TRBJ1-1	12	ASSLTPPWTEAF
TRBV27	TRBJ2-3	12	ASSWSGGTDTQY
TRBV7-3	TRBJ2-2	13	ASSSKRGNTGELF